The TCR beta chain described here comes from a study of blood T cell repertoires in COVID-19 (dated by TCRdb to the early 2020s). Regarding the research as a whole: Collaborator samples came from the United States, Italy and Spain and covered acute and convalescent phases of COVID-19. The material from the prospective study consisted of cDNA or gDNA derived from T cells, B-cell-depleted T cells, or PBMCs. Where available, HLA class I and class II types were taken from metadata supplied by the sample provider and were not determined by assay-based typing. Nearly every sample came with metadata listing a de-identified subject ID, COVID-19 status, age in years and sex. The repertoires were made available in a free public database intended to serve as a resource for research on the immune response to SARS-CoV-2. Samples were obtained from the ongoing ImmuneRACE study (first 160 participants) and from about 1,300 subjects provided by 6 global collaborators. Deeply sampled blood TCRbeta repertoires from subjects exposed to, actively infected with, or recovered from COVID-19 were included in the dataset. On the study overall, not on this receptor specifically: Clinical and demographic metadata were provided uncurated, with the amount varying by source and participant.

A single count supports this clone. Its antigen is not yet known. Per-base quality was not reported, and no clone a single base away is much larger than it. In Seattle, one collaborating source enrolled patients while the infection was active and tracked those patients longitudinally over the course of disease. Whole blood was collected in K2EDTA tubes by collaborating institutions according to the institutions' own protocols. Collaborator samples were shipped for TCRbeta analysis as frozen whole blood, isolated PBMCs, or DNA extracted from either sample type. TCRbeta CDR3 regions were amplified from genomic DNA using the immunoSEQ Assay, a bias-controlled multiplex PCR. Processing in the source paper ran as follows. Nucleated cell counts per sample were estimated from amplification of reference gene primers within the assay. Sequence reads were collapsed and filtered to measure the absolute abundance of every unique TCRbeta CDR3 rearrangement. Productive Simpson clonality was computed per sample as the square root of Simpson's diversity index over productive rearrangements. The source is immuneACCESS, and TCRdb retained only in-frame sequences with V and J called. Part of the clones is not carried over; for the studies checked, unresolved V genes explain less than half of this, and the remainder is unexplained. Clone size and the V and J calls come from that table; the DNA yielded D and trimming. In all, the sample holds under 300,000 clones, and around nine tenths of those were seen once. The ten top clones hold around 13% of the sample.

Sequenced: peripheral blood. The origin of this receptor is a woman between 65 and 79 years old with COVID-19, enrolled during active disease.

The CDR3 sequence is CASSWGLPSGNTIYF. In nucleotides, the sequence is TGCGCCAGCAGCTGGGGGCTTCCCTCTGGAAACACCATATATTTT. The chain joins TRBV5-1 to TRBJ1-3, and the D gene may be TRBD1, 6 bases matching. V is reduced by 3 bases and J by 0 bases, leaving a spacing of 10 bases between them. The CDR3 holds 15 amino acids from the cysteine to the phenylalanine. Only the CDR3 DNA stays, 45 bases, in frame from base 1. Looking up the germline V gene yields CDR1 SGHRS and CDR2 YFSETQ.